Each of the 8 T cell receptor beta chains below was sequenced from the same sample in a study of cytomegalovirus exposure and HLA in healthy donors. Researchers ran the PCR with 60 Vbeta and 13 Jbeta primers. Assay used: immunoSEQ multiplex PCR; TCRdb lists only in-frame clones, some missing. The sample holds about 160,000 clones, around 74% seen once. Sequencing used PBMCs. The receptors were sampled from a female donor in good health and CMV-seronegative.

The rearrangement links TRBV5-1 to TRBJ2-5, with a possible D match to TRBD1 (5 bases). V lost 0 bases and J lost 2, with 14 bases in between. The length of the CDR3 is 16 residues. Germline CDR1 reads SGHRS; CDR2 reads YFSETQ. In DNA, the CDR3 is TGCGCCAGCAGCTTGGCCCAAAGGGGCAGTCAAGAGACCCAGTACTTC. Translated, it gives CASSLAQRGSQETQYF. Filled out from reference TRBV5-1 and TRBJ2-5, the complete variable domain reads KAGVTQTPRYLIKTRGQQVTLSCSPISGHRSVSWYQQTPGQGLQFLFEYFSETQRNKGNFPGRFSGRQFSNSRSEMNVSTLELGDSALYLCASSLAQRGSQETQYFGPGTRLLVL.

The genes are TRBV29-1 and TRBJ2-7, with D hard to call. The ends were cut back, 7 bases at V and 1 base at J, with 14 bases in the middle. Germline values: CDR1 SQVTM, CDR2 ANQGSEA. CDR3 length: 13 amino acids. The CDR3 bases are TGCAGCGCCTTGGGCACTCCTTCCTACGAGCAGTACTTC. Protein sequence: CSALGTPSYEQYF.

This clone was detected only a few times. The J gene is TRBJ1-3, the V gene TRBV25-1; possible D gene TRBD1, 6 bases. This CDR3 comprises 13 residues. Germline CDR1 is MGHDK and CDR2 is SYGVNS. V dropped 6 bases and J dropped 0 bases, with 6 bases sitting between them. The CDR3 bases are TGTGCCAGCAGGGACAGCTCTGGAAACACCATATATTTT. This translates into CASRDSSGNTIYF.

The chain employs TRBV7-2 and TRBJ1-1, with D uncertain. The CDR3 is 14 residues long. Per germline, CDR1 SGHTA and CDR2 FQGNSA. V lost 1 base to trimming and J lost 1 base, with 7 bases between them. The DNA of the CDR3 is TGTGCCAGCAGCTTAGAACGGAGGAACACTGAAGCTTTCTTT. Translated: CASSLERRNTEAFF.

CDR3 DNA: TGTGCCAGCAGCTTAGGAGCTTTGAGTATTAGCAATCAGCCCCAGCATTTT. It encodes CASSLGALSISNQPQHF. The rearrangement joins TRBV7-2 to TRBJ1-5; no clear D. Germline V CDR1 and CDR2: SGHTA, FQGNSA. Trimming cost V 1 base and J 0 bases, with 13 bases left between them. The CDR3 is 17 residues long.

Notes on this clone: An end of the junction does not agree with germline; a read error may underlie this. The rearrangement joins TRBV5-1 to TRBJ2-6, with a possible D match to TRBD1 (5 bases). This CDR3 is built from 15 residues. Germline lookup yields CDR1 SGHRS and CDR2 YFSETQ. This CDR3 reads CASSLGVSGANGLTF. The CDR3 DNA sequence: TGCGCCAGCAGCTTGGGAGTCTCTGGGGCCAACGGCCTGACTTTC.

The chain recombines TRBV9 with TRBJ1-1; 9 bases line up with TRBD1. CDR3 length: 15 amino acids. Germline V lookup: CDR1 SGDLS, CDR2 YYNGEE. Germline trimming cut 4 bases from V and 6 bases from J; bases unmatched to any gene: 10. The CDR3 protein is CASSPPTGGVPEAFF. CDR3 nucleotide sequence: TGTGCCAGCAGCCCGCCGACAGGGGGAGTCCCTGAAGCTTTCTTT.

CDR3 coding DNA: TGTGCCTGGAGTGGCGCGCTTTCATCGGATGGCTACACCTTC. Its translation: CAWSGALSSDGYTF. This chain joins TRBV30 and TRBJ1-2; D unresolved. Germline loops: CDR1 GTSNPN, CDR2 SVGIG (reference sequence). Deletions cut 1 base from V and 6 bases from J, with 15 bases between. The CDR3 has 14 residues.